These 22 T cell receptor beta chains originate from one sample sequenced in a study of T cells expressing NK-cell markers. TCRdb reprocessed the 5' RACE reads, keeping one entry per CDR3 protein, no DNA. The listing contains roughly 420,000 distinct CDR3 sequences. The specimen sequenced was blood T cells: a sorted CD56 or NKG2C T cell subset, CD4+ or CD8+ T cells, or bulk PBMC T cells (not recorded which). Receptors originate from a woman between 18 and 75 years old in good health.

The chain links TRBV6-5 to TRBJ1-2; no DNA is available, so the TRBD1 call from TCRdb remains unchecked. CDR3 length: 16 residues. The germline gives CDR1 MNHEY, CDR2 SVGAGI. The CDR3 reads CASSYRGQGRYYGYTF.

V usage is TRBV12-3 or TRBV12-4 and J usage is TRBJ2-1; TCRdb selects TRBD2, and the lack of DNA leaves this call unchecked. This CDR3 comprises 14 residues. CDR3 amino acids: CASSWPGRTNEQFF.

This rearrangement joins TRBV19 to TRBJ2-6. The CDR3 runs to 15 residues. Germline lookup yields CDR1 LNHDA and CDR2 SQIVND (reference sequence). CDR3 sequence: CASSLYLSGANVLTF.

The chain joins TRBV12-3 or TRBV12-4 to TRBJ1-6. The length of the CDR3 is 12 residues. CDR3 residues: CASSPEFAPLHF.

The CDR3 protein is CASRLPTDTQYF. This chain uses TRBV6-2 or TRBV6-3 with TRBJ2-3. CDR3 length: 12 amino acids. In germline, CDR1 is MNHEY, CDR2 SVGEGT.

The gene calls are TRBV20-1 and TRBJ1-1; TCRdb lists TRBD1, though no DNA is available to test this call. Germline V gene sequence: CDR1 DFQATT, CDR2 SNEGSKA (reference sequence). The length of the CDR3 is 11 residues. The CDR3 loop reads CSASQGLRAFF.

The chain carries TRBV20-1 and TRBJ2-3. The CDR3 is 14 amino acids. From germline, CDR1 is DFQATT and CDR2 SNEGSKA (reference sequence). Here the CDR3 reads CSASRLASADTQYF.

Here the CDR3 reads CASSLSRPGANVLTF. The chain uses TRBV12-3 or TRBV12-4 and TRBJ2-6; TCRdb indicates TRBD2, and absent DNA this call remains unverified. This CDR3 is built from 15 residues.

The CDR3: CASSLAGQGGYGYTF. This chain uses TRBV12-3 or TRBV12-4 with TRBJ1-2; TCRdb designates TRBD1, a call that cannot be tested without DNA. There are 15 residues in the CDR3.

The chain employs TRBV12-3 or TRBV12-4 and TRBJ2-1; TCRdb picks TRBD1, but there is no DNA to check that call. The CDR3 has 16 residues. CDR3: CATRRGRRPEGNEQFF.

The rearrangement uses TRBV27 and TRBJ2-1; TCRdb selects TRBD2, and the lack of DNA leaves this call unchecked. CDR3 length equals 14 residues. Per the germline V gene, CDR1 is MNHEY and CDR2 is SMNVEV (reference sequence). The CDR3 spells CASSLLGGYNEQFF.

This sequence joins TRBV10-3 and TRBJ1-1. The CDR3 is 11 amino acids. The germline V gene encodes CDR1 ENHRY and CDR2 SYGVKD. CDR3 sequence: CAISEMTEAFF.

The chain's CDR3 is CASSLHAANTEAFF. This sequence joins TRBV3-1 and TRBJ1-1. This CDR3 is 14 amino acids long. CDR1 LGHDT and CDR2 YNNKEL come from the germline V gene (reference sequence).

This rearrangement joins TRBV5-4 to TRBJ2-1; TCRdb indicates TRBD2, and absent DNA this call remains unverified. CDR1 and CDR2 from the germline V gene are SGHNT and YYREEE (reference sequence). The CDR3 has 15 residues. The CDR3 here is CASSGGLARNNEQFF.

V gene TRBV15 combines with J gene TRBJ2-5; the D gene TCRdb calls, TRBD1, cannot be checked with no DNA. CDR1 is LNHNV, CDR2 YYDKDF, per germline (reference sequence). The CDR3 runs to 16 residues. CDR3 residues: CATSSRITGEGETQYF.

The chain employs TRBV9 and TRBJ2-1; TCRdb's assignment of TRBD1 cannot be checked, as there is no DNA. CDR3 length equals 13 residues. From germline, CDR1 is SGDLS and CDR2 YYNGEE. The CDR3 loop is CASSVGGGTEQFF.

The rearrangement joins TRBV4-3 to TRBJ1-2. Germline V gene sequence: CDR1 LGHNA, CDR2 YSLEER. This CDR3 spans 15 amino acids. The CDR3 spells CASSQATAEGSGYTF.

The chain has TRBV20-1 and TRBJ2-7; TCRdb names TRBD1, which stays unverified in the absence of DNA. Germline CDR1 reads DFQATT; CDR2 reads SNEGSKA (reference sequence). The CDR3 runs to 14 residues. CDR3 sequence reads: CSAIDRGGFYEQYF.

The chain couples TRBV6-2 or TRBV6-3 to TRBJ2-7; absent DNA, TCRdb's TRBD1 call cannot be checked. The CDR3 is made up of 13 amino acids. Looked up from germline, CDR1 is MNHEY and CDR2 is SVGEGT. This CDR3 reads CASTGTVSYEQYF.

The CDR3 spells CSVDPGQVHNEQFF. The chain couples TRBV29-1 to TRBJ2-1; TCRdb's D call of TRBD1 is untestable without DNA. This CDR3 region has 14 residues. CDR1 is SQVTM, CDR2 ANQGSEA, per germline.

The chain carries TRBV29-1 and TRBJ2-2. Per germline, CDR1 SQVTM and CDR2 ANQGSEA. This CDR3 contains 13 residues. Here the CDR3 reads CSVDVANTGELFF.

The rearrangement uses TRBV11-3 and TRBJ2-1; TCRdb reports TRBD1, a call that lacks DNA to check it against. Germline values: CDR1 SGHNT, CDR2 YENEEA. This CDR3 is built from 14 residues. CDR3 residues: CASSPGTGGGEQFF.